This T cell receptor beta chain was obtained from a study of blood T cell repertoires in COVID-19. About the study: Samples representing acute and convalescent COVID-19 were sourced from the United States, Italy and Spain. From T cells, B-cell-depleted T cells, or PBMCs came the material, which was cDNA or gDNA.

As processed by the authors: Scientists estimated how many nucleated cells there were by amplifying reference gene primers. This table comes from immunoSEQ multiplex PCR, and its TCRdb copy is limited to in-frame clones, with some not included. V and J calls and clone size follow that table, whereas D and trimming were derived from the DNA. The table has 140,000 or so clones, around 90% seen once. Germline CDR1 and CDR2: SEHNR and FQNEAQ (reference sequence). The CDR3 spans 13 residues. Trimming took 5 bases from V and 6 from J, leaving 14 bases between them. This clone was observed a handful of times.

This rearrangement joins TRBV7-9 to TRBJ2-7; D is possibly TRBD1 (6 bases). The receptor's source is a man aged 65-85 years with acute or convalescent COVID-19. The source material was peripheral blood. The CDR3 coding sequence is TGTGCCAGCAGCCGCAGAATGGGGGCCGAGCAGTACTTC. Protein product: CASSRRMGAEQYF. Using reference TRBV7-9 and TRBJ2-7 for the parts outside the CDR3, the full variable domain is DTGVSQNPRHKITKRGQNVTFRCDPISEHNRLYWYRQTLGQGPEFLTYFQNEAQLEKSRLLSDRFSAERPKGSFSTLEIQRTEQGDSAMYLCASSRRMGAEQYFGPGTRLTVT.